This TCR beta chain derives from a study of regulatory T cells in long-lasting Graves disease. Turning to the study itself: Newly diagnosed Graves' patients had under 3 months of antithyroid drugs.

This sample's time point: newly diagnosed GD, antithyroid drugs for less than 3 months. The TCR library was prepared using RNA isolated from PBMCs. Roughly 10 milliliters of peripheral blood were drawn into EDTA tubes. This clonotype showed up many times. J was trimmed by 5 bases and V by 2 bases; bases with no gene match: 8. The CDR3 is 16 residues long. With iRepertoire HTBI primers and Arm-PCR of CDR3 regions, TCR beta libraries were built. MiXCR was run by TCRdb on the multiplex PCR reads, yielding one entry per CDR3 protein. This sample has 250,000 to 400,000 distinct CDR3 sequences; about 20% occur once, and the top ten carry roughly 40%.

The chain is built from TRBV12-3 or TRBV12-4 and TRBJ2-5, with 10 bases aligning to TRBD2. The specimen comprised peripheral blood mononuclear cells (PBMCs), sampled at new diagnosis, from a patient treated with antithyroid drugs. The origin of this receptor is a female donor with Graves disease. The CDR3 spells CASSLSSGRGVETQYF. Written as DNA, the CDR3 is TGTGCCAGCAGTTTATCAAGCGGGAGGGGCGTGGAGACCCAGTACTTC.